The T cell receptor (beta chain) described here comes from a study of T cell responses to AZD1222 COVID-19 vaccine. Study-level points and caveats: Elevations in Spike-specific TCR breadth and depth followed administration of two AZD1222 doses.

Note on this clone: Its antigen is not identified.

From germline, CDR1 is LNHDA and CDR2 SQIVND (reference sequence). Trimming stripped 4 bases from V and 5 bases from J, with 12 bases between. The CDR3 extends over 14 amino acids. Profiling relied on immunoSEQ multiplex PCR, and the TCRdb table lists in-frame clones only, not all of them. Among 130,000 to 150,000 clones listed, around nine tenths were seen once. The sequence was obtained from an adult in good health. The V and J genes are TRBV19 and TRBJ1-5; a possible D gene is TRBD1 (5 bases). Material: peripheral blood, obtained on day 0 of AZD1222 vaccination. The DNA of the CDR3 is TGTGCCAGTAGTAGAGGGACTGATGATCAGCCCCAGCATTTT. Its translation is CASSRGTDDQPQHF.